This T cell receptor (beta chain) was profiled in a study of blood T cell repertoires in COVID-19. Whole-study context: T cells, B-cell-depleted T cells, or PBMCs supplied cDNA or gDNA.

V was pared by 5 bases and J by 3 bases, with 13 bases between. From germline, CDR1 is MNHEY and CDR2 SMNVEV (reference sequence). The CDR3 contains 14 residues. Per the original data handling: Amplification of reference gene primers was used by the study to estimate nucleated cell counts. Repertoires were generated with immunoSEQ multiplex PCR, while TCRdb's copy carries only in-frame clones and drops some. D and trimming come from the DNA, and the V and J calls and clone size come from that table. The sample carries roughly 110,000 clones, roughly 85% recorded once. The receptor was isolated from a human donor in a cohort sampled during active COVID-19. The chain combines TRBV27 with TRBJ1-1; D may be TRBD1 (5 bases). The sample taken for sequencing was peripheral blood. DNA of the CDR3: TGTGCCAGCAGTGACCGGCAGGGTGACACTGAAGCTTTCTTT. Its protein product is CASSDRQGDTEAFF.